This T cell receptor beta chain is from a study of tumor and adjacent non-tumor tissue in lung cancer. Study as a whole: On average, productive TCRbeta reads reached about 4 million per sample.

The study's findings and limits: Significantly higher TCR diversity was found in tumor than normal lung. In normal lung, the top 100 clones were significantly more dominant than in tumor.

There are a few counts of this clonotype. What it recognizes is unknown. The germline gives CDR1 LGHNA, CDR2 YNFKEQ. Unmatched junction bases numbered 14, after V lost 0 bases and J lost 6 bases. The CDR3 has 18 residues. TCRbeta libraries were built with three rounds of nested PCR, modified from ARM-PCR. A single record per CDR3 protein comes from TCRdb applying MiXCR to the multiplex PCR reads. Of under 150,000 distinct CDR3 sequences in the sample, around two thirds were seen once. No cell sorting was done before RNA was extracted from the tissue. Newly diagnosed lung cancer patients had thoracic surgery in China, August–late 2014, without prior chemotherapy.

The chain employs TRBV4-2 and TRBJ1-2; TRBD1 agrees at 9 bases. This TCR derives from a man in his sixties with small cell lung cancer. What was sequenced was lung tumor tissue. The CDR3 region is CASSQEVGTGCLPNGYTF. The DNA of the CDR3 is TGTGCCAGCAGCCAAGAAGTAGGGACAGGGTGCCTCCCTAATGGCTACACCTTC.